The 29 T cell receptor beta chains below all came from one sample that was sequenced in a study of control samples from healthy donors and cancer patients. The repertoire was sequenced with immunoSEQ multiplex PCR; TCRdb's copy has only in-frame clones and lacks some. Here the sample spans fewer than 200,000 clones, approximately 92% being singletons. Sequencing was done on a sample of blood. The source of these receptors is a woman aged 60 to 75 in good health.

V and J are TRBV6-2 or TRBV6-3 and TRBJ1-6, with no clear D. CDR3 length: 11 amino acids. V was shortened by 6 bases and J by 7 bases, with 4 bases between the two germline ends. Per germline, CDR1 MNHEY and CDR2 SVGEGT. CDR3 sequence (DNA): TGTGCCAGCAGCGAGAATTCACCCCTCCACTTT. Protein product: CASSENSPLHF.

This chain uses TRBV10-3 with TRBJ1-1; D uncertain. There are 15 residues in the CDR3. The germline V gene encodes CDR1 ENHRY and CDR2 SYGVKD. Trimming left V 3 bases short and J 4 bases short, with 15 bases between. CDR3 bases: TGTGCCATCAGTGATTCACGGGGAGCCTCCACTGAAGCTTTCTTT. As protein: CAISDSRGASTEAFF.

This clone was recorded only once. The V gene is TRBV7-2, the J gene TRBJ2-5, with 8 bases that match TRBD2. The CDR3 is 14 amino acids. V trimming: 6 bases; J trimming: 5 bases; junction bases outside the gene matches: 8. Germline-derived CDR1 and CDR2 are SGHTA and FQGNSA. For the CDR3, the DNA is TGTGCCAGCAGACAACAAGCGGGGGCTGAGACCCAGTACTTC. Translated: CASRQQAGAETQYF.

The rearrangement joins TRBV5-1 to TRBJ1-2; maybe TRBD1 (5 bases). CDR1 is SGHRS, CDR2 YFSETQ, per germline. The CDR3 covers 14 residues. V was clipped by 1 base and J by 5 bases, with 12 bases between them. The CDR3 loop is CASSLNGGGYGYTF. DNA of the CDR3: TGCGCCAGCAGCTTGAACGGGGGTGGATATGGCTACACCTTC.

This chain connects TRBV25-1 to TRBJ1-1; D is unclear. V was shortened by 0 bases and J by 6 bases, with 8 bases between the two germline ends. From germline, CDR1 is MGHDK and CDR2 SYGVNS. The CDR3 spans 13 residues. In DNA form, the CDR3 reads TGTGCCAGCAGTGAATATAACTCTCCTGAAGCTTTCTTT. It is translated as CASSEYNSPEAFF.

The genes are TRBV19 and TRBJ1-1, with D possibly being TRBD1 (6 bases). The V gene's germline CDR1 is LNHDA and CDR2 SQIVND (reference sequence). Trimming took off 5 bases at V and 5 bases at J, with 12 bases between the two ends. The CDR3 runs to 13 residues. Here the CDR3 DNA reads TGTGCCAGTAGTTTTCAGGGGAGGACTGAAGCTTTCTTT. Translating it yields CASSFQGRTEAFF.

The gene calls are TRBV11-3 and TRBJ2-2, with D perhaps TRBD1 (5 bases). The germline V gene has CDR1 SGHNT and CDR2 YENEEA. V was clipped by 6 bases and J by 6 bases, with 11 bases between them. CDR3 length: 13 residues. CDR3 nucleotide sequence: TGTGCCAGCAGAAAAAGGGGATCCGGGGAGCTGTTTTTT. Translation gives CASRKRGSGELFF.

This chain connects TRBV19 to TRBJ2-4, with a tentative D call TRBD2 (6 bases). V was shortened by 5 bases and J by 6 bases, with 14 bases between the two germline ends. In germline, CDR1 is LNHDA, CDR2 SQIVND (reference sequence). The CDR3 is made up of 14 amino acids. Written as DNA, the CDR3 is TGTGCCAGTAGTTCGGTAGTGGGGGGAAACATTCAGTACTTC. Protein sequence: CASSSVVGGNIQYF.

The gene calls are TRBV28 and TRBJ1-2; no reliable D call. Germline-derived CDR1 and CDR2 are MDHEN and SYDVKM. Trimming pared 5 bases from V and 3 bases from J, leaving 16 bases between. There are 15 residues in the CDR3. CDR3 sequence reads: CASSRADPNDYGYTF. In DNA, the CDR3 is TGTGCCAGCAGTCGTGCAGATCCTAATGACTATGGCTACACCTTC.

The CDR3, as DNA: TGTGCCAGCAGTGAACAGGGAGATAATCAGCCCCAGCATTTT. It encodes CASSEQGDNQPQHF. This chain joins TRBV6-4 and TRBJ1-5; TRBD1 is a possible D gene (6 bases). The germline V gene has CDR1 MRHNA and CDR2 SNTAGT. CDR3 length: 14 amino acids. V gave up 3 bases and J gave up 4 bases, with 10 bases separating them.

The chain combines TRBV15 with TRBJ1-1; no clear D gene. The CDR3 consists of 14 residues. The ends were cut back, 0 bases at V and 3 bases at J, with 8 bases in the middle. Germline CDR1 LNHNV, CDR2 YYDKDF (reference sequence). CDR3 region: CATSRDLRDTEAFF. In DNA, the CDR3 is TGTGCCACCAGCAGAGATCTGAGGGACACTGAAGCTTTCTTT.

The chain has TRBV11-2 and TRBJ2-7, with D tentatively TRBD1 (5 bases). The CDR3 contains 14 residues. V was trimmed by 0 bases and J by 4 bases, leaving 10 bases between them. Germline V gene lookup returns CDR1 SGHAT and CDR2 FQNNGV. The CDR3: CASSLDRVVYEQYF. The CDR3 region has the DNA TGTGCCAGCAGCTTAGACAGGGTCGTTTACGAGCAGTACTTC.

This chain joins TRBV6-2 or TRBV6-3 and TRBJ1-4; possibly TRBD1 for D (6 bases). CDR3 length: 15 amino acids. The germline V gene encodes CDR1 MNHEY and CDR2 SVGEGT. The ends were cut back, 6 bases at V and 9 bases at J, with 20 bases in the middle. The CDR3 sequence: CASSGEQGRNQKLFF. The DNA for the CDR3 is TGTGCCAGCAGCGGAGAACAGGGAAGAAATCAAAAACTGTTTTTT.

This sequence joins TRBV10-3 and TRBJ2-1; TRBD1 agrees at 8 bases. With V trimmed by 6 bases and J by 8 bases, 3 bases remained unmatched. This CDR3 region has 12 residues. Germline-derived CDR1 and CDR2 are ENHRY and SYGVKD. The CDR3 loop reads CAIRPGGHEQFF. CDR3 nucleotides: TGTGCCATCAGGCCAGGGGGCCATGAGCAGTTCTTC.

This clone appeared once. The chain uses TRBV7-8 and TRBJ1-2, with 7 bases fitting TRBD1. Germline-derived CDR1 and CDR2 are SGHVS and FQNEAQ. The CDR3 covers 13 residues. With V trimmed by 7 bases and J by 7 bases, 9 bases remained unmatched. CDR3 sequence reads: CASTLGTESGYTF. The CDR3 nucleotides read TGTGCCAGCACCCTAGGGACAGAGAGTGGCTACACCTTC.

The CDR3, as DNA: TGTGCCAGCATTACCCCGACAGGGAGTGAGCAGTTCTTC. Its translation is CASITPTGSEQFF. The chain joins TRBV28 to TRBJ2-1; 7 positions match TRBD1. CDR3 length: 13 residues. Losses at the gene ends were 7 bases for V and 9 bases for J; bases not matched to a gene: 9. Germline V gives CDR1 MDHEN, CDR2 SYDVKM.

The chain couples TRBV5-6 to TRBJ2-1; 12 nucleotides align to TRBD1. In germline, CDR1 is SGHDT, CDR2 YYEEEE. The V segment lost 3 bases and the J segment 4 bases; nucleotides outside the gene matches: 5. CDR3 length: 16 residues. CDR3 region: CASSWSGQGAYNEQFF. CDR3 in DNA: TGTGCCAGCAGCTGGTCGGGACAGGGGGCTTACAATGAGCAGTTCTTC.

The chain links TRBV18 to TRBJ2-3, with D tentatively TRBD2 (6 bases). Germline lookup yields CDR1 KGHSH and CDR2 LQKENI. The CDR3 runs to 16 residues. V was cut by 3 bases and J by 2 bases, with 15 bases left in between. In nucleotides, the CDR3 is TGTGCCAGCTCACCCATGGGGACTTCCTACACAGATACGCAGTATTTT. This translates into CASSPMGTSYTDTQYF.

The CDR3: CAWGTGMNTEAFF. Here the CDR3 DNA reads TGTGCCTGGGGGACTGGGATGAACACTGAAGCTTTCTTT. The chain couples TRBV30 to TRBJ1-1; possibly TRBD1 for D (5 bases). Germline CDR1 GTSNPN, CDR2 SVGIG (reference sequence). The CDR3 is 13 residues long. Trimming removed 5 bases at V and 0 bases at J, with 10 bases between. Together with reference TRBV30 and TRBJ1-1, the CDR3 gives the full variable domain: SQTIHQWPATLVQPVGSPLSLECTVEGTSNPNLYWYRQAAGRGLQLLFYSVGIGQISSEVPQNLSASRPQDRQFILSSKKLLLSDSGFYLCAWGTGMNTEAFFGQGTRLTVV.

The chain carries TRBV9 and TRBJ2-4; D gene unclear. This CDR3 is built from 16 residues. Germline CDR1 SGDLS, CDR2 YYNGEE. The V and J ends lost 0 bases and 2 bases respectively, with 12 bases between them. The CDR3 DNA follows: TGTGCCAGCAGCGTAGATGTGGTAAGGCCCAAAAACATTCAGTACTTC. Its translation: CASSVDVVRPKNIQYF.

This sequence joins TRBV7-2 and TRBJ2-1, with 7 bases fitting TRBD2. CDR1 is SGHTA, CDR2 FQGNSA, per germline. J gave up 0 bases and V 5 bases, and 7 bases lay outside the gene matches. The CDR3 sequence is 16 residues long. CDR3 protein: CASSPRLAYSYNEQFF. The CDR3 coding sequence is TGTGCCAGCAGCCCGCGACTAGCCTACTCCTACAATGAGCAGTTCTTC.

V usage is TRBV5-6 and J usage is TRBJ2-3; TRBD2 might be the D (5 bases). The germline gives CDR1 SGHDT, CDR2 YYEEEE. The CDR3 covers 15 residues. V lost 4 bases and J lost 3, with 15 bases in between. In DNA, the CDR3 is TGTGCCAGCAGCCCCACGGGGAGAGCGACAGATACGCAGTATTTT. Encoded protein: CASSPTGRATDTQYF.

V and J are TRBV3-1 (or the pseudogene TRBV3-2) and TRBJ1-3; no clear D gene. The CDR3 runs 15 residues. V lost 5 bases, J lost 0 bases, and 11 bases lay in between. Per germline, CDR1 LGHDT and CDR2 YNNKEL (reference sequence). The CDR3 protein is CASSTRQVSGNTIYF. DNA of the CDR3: TGTGCCAGCAGCACCCGACAAGTCTCTGGAAACACCATATATTTT.

V is TRBV11-2 and J is TRBJ1-2; D is unclear. The CDR3 has 16 residues. The germline gives CDR1 SGHAT, CDR2 FQNNGV. V lost 2 bases and J 0 bases, leaving 13 bases between the germline ends. The CDR3 region is CASSLWAASANYGYTF. The CDR3 bases are TGTGCCAGCAGCTTATGGGCAGCGTCCGCTAACTATGGCTACACCTTC.

The V gene is TRBV5-6, the J gene TRBJ1-6, with 7 nucleotides matching TRBD1. CDR1 is SGHDT, CDR2 YYEEEE, per germline. V shed 2 bases, J shed 7 bases, and the junction held 9 bases outside the gene matches. This CDR3 has 16 amino acids. The CDR3 spells CASSLPHTGVNSPLHF. The CDR3 DNA sequence: TGTGCCAGCAGCTTACCACATACAGGGGTGAATTCACCCCTCCACTTT.

This chain connects TRBV9 to TRBJ2-2; D might be TRBD1 (5 bases). CDR3 length equals 13 residues. Germline CDR1 SGDLS, CDR2 YYNGEE. V was pared by 0 bases and J by 6 bases, with 6 bases between. The CDR3 region is CASSVVGAGELFF. CDR3 nucleotide sequence: TGTGCCAGCAGCGTAGTAGGGGCCGGGGAGCTGTTTTTT.

This CDR3 is CASSYSGDYQETQYF. The CDR3 nucleotides read TGTGCCAGCAGTTACAGCGGGGACTATCAAGAGACCCAGTACTTC. The V and J genes are TRBV6-2 or TRBV6-3 and TRBJ2-5, with 7 bases aligning to TRBD2. The CDR3 contains 15 residues. Per germline, CDR1 MNHEY and CDR2 SVGEGT. J lost 2 bases, V lost 2 bases, and 5 bases had no gene match.

The chain couples TRBV23-1 to TRBJ1-1; 9 nucleotides agree with TRBD1. TRBV23-1 is known as an ORF, though its function is uncertain. Trimming cost V 5 bases and J 4 bases; bases outside gene matches: 17. CDR3 length: 18 residues. In nucleotides, the CDR3 is TGCGCCAGCAGTGGGGACAGGGCGAAGCCAATCGGGGTCACTGAAGCTTTCTTT. Protein: CASSGDRAKPIGVTEAFF.

The gene calls are TRBV7-8 and TRBJ2-5, with no clear D. The CDR3 consists of 14 residues. Trimming pared 1 base from V and 0 bases from J, leaving 6 bases between. Germline CDR1 is SGHVS and CDR2 is FQNEAQ. The DNA of the CDR3 is TGTGCCAGCAGCTTAGAAGGCTACCAAGAGACCCAGTACTTC. It specifies CASSLEGYQETQYF.